This T cell receptor (beta chain) originates from a study of shared clonotypes between healthy human individuals. Germline CDR1 is SGHVS and CDR2 is FQNEAQ. This CDR3 comprises 14 residues. V lost 1 base to trimming and J lost 5 bases; unmatched junction nucleotides: 0. Positive CCR7 selection of CD45RO-negative cells yielded the naive CD8 cells, and terminally differentiated effector memory CD45RA+ cells were excluded. As to this clone: Antigen specificity is unknown.

The repertoire was sequenced with immunoSEQ multiplex PCR; TCRdb's copy has only in-frame clones and lacks some. The sample consists of under 600,000 clones, roughly 98% of them appearing once. General study findings and limits: Clonotypes not shared had lower generation probabilities than those common to all four donors. It was observed that roughly 5% of naive CD4 clonotypes were shared across a handful of donors. Genetic and exposure-history diversity was limited by the small donor number.

This rearrangement joins TRBV7-8 to TRBJ2-3, with 10 bases identical to TRBD2. The receptor was isolated from a man in his thirties or forties in good health. Material: naive CD8+ T cells sorted from blood. The CDR3 DNA follows: TGTGCCAGCAGCTTAGGACTAGCGGGAGATACGCAGTATTTT. It encodes CASSLGLAGDTQYF.